The 16 T cell receptor beta chains reported below all come from one sample, sequenced in a study of blood T cells in healthy people across ages (dated by TCRdb to the mid-2010s). Libraries were made using 5' RACE. Sequenced using an Illumina HiSeq 2500. A second 7 to 11 cycle PCR used a sample-barcoded 5' primer and a J-beta primer mix. TCRdb cleaned the public reads at Q25 with fastp, built clones with MiXCR and kept in-frame beta chains. Entries that share a CDR3 protein sequence are merged under the most common genes and DNA. Counted in this sample were fewer than 700,000 distinct CDR3 sequences; around two fifths of them appeared once. The ten largest clones take up about 30% of the sample. The material sequenced was blood. These receptors were taken from an elderly man in good health.

This clonotype was counted between two and nine times. V and J are TRBV20-1 and TRBJ2-5; TRBD2 matches 11 bases. The CDR3 sequence is 15 residues long. Germline values: CDR1 DFQATT, CDR2 SNEGSKA (reference sequence). After removal of 8 bases from V and 2 bases from J, the junction contained 10 bases not matched to a gene. The CDR3 DNA is TGCAGTTGGGAACTAGCGGGAGTGGGGCAAGAGACCCAGTACTTC. This encodes CSWELAGVGQETQYF.

The chain carries TRBV9 and TRBJ2-5; 9 positions agree with TRBD2. The tail of the sequence fits TRBJ2-7 better, so the J call may be wrong. The germline V gene has CDR1 SGDLS and CDR2 YYNGEE. The CDR3 consists of 16 residues. CDR3: CASSVDERGVMNEQYF. For the CDR3, the DNA is TGTGCCAGCAGCGTAGATGAGCGGGGGGTTATGAACGAGCAGTACTTC.

The gene calls are TRBV5-1 and TRBJ2-2, with 8 bases that match TRBD1. V lost 1 base, J lost 4 bases, and 6 bases stayed unmatched. This CDR3 region has 16 residues. Germline-derived CDR1 and CDR2 are SGHRS and YFSETQ. CDR3 loop: CASSLQGAAGTGELFF. In nucleotides, the CDR3 is TGCGCCAGCAGCTTGCAGGGGGCCGCGGGCACCGGGGAGCTGTTTTTT.

The CDR3 protein is CASSSTSGRGNEQYF. In nucleotides, the CDR3 is TGTGCCAGCAGCTCAACTAGCGGGAGAGGGAATGAGCAGTACTTC. The chain has TRBV12-3 or TRBV12-4 and TRBJ2-7; 11 bases line up with TRBD2. With 6 bases clipped from V and 7 bases from J, the junction kept 11 bases outside the gene matches. The CDR3 totals 15 residues.

The chain recombines TRBV28 with TRBJ2-5; D is possibly TRBD2 (6 bases). Germline V gene sequence: CDR1 MDHEN, CDR2 SYDVKM. CDR3 length: 12 amino acids. V was shortened by 5 bases and J by 13 bases, with 17 bases between the two germline ends. The CDR3 loop is CASSPPRGKGYF. The CDR3 DNA reads TGTGCCAGCAGTCCCCCCCGGGGGAAGGGGTACTTC.

This chain links TRBV20-1 with TRBJ2-7; D not certain. There are 13 residues in the CDR3. CDR1 DFQATT and CDR2 SNEGSKA come from the germline V gene (reference sequence). The V gene lost 1 base and the J gene lost 0 bases, with 7 bases spanning the gap. CDR3 coding DNA: TGCAGTGCTAGAGGCAGAAGCTCCTACGAGCAGTACTTC. This codes for CSARGRSSYEQYF.

In its sample, this clonotype was seen a few times. This sequence joins TRBV7-2 and TRBJ1-5, with D possibly matching TRBD1 (5 bases). The CDR3 loop spans 15 amino acids. Germline lookup yields CDR1 SGHTA and CDR2 FQGNSA. V was shortened by 5 bases and J by 2 bases, with 13 bases between the two germline ends. CDR3 nucleotides: TGTGCCAGCAGCCCCCCCGGGGACCGCAATCAGCCCCAGCATTTT. Translating gives CASSPPGDRNQPQHF.

Remarks on this clonotype: This clone may be a read error of a much larger clone one base away. The genes are TRBV20-1 and TRBJ2-4; possibly TRBD1 for D (5 bases). The germline V and J ends were trimmed by 7 bases and 2 bases, with 18 bases remaining between them. The germline CDR1 and CDR2 sequences are DFQATT and SNEGSKA (reference sequence). The CDR3 runs to 15 residues. CDR3 loop: CSVGVDGDTKNIQYF. The CDR3 DNA reads TGCAGTGTAGGGGTTGATGGGGATACCAAAAACATTCAGTACTTC.

The gene calls are TRBV7-2 and TRBJ2-7; D is perhaps TRBD2 (5 bases). This CDR3 spans 14 amino acids. With 1 base removed from V and 3 bases from J, the gap between germline ends came to 10 bases. CDR1 and CDR2 (germline): SGHTA, FQGNSA. CDR3 residues: CASSLGGNVYEQYF. The CDR3 region has the DNA TGTGCCAGCAGCTTAGGAGGGAACGTCTACGAGCAGTACTTC.

This clonotype was seen repeatedly, ten times or more. The chain recombines TRBV6-1 with TRBJ1-1; no definite D call. V gave up 7 bases and J gave up 2 bases, with 14 bases separating them. Germline assignment: CDR1 MNHNS and CDR2 SASEGT. CDR3 length equals 14 residues. The DNA for the CDR3 is TGTGCCAGCACAGGAGACACAGACAACACTGAAGCTTTCTTT. Its protein is CASTGDTDNTEAFF.

This clonotype was detected a few times. V gene TRBV7-2 combines with J gene TRBJ2-3, with 10 bases aligning to TRBD2. V shed 1 base and J 3 bases; nucleotides not matched to a gene: 4. Germline values: CDR1 SGHTA, CDR2 FQGNSA. The CDR3 contains 16 residues. The CDR3 reads CASSLERGGTTDTQYF. Here the CDR3 DNA reads TGTGCCAGCAGCTTAGAGCGGGGGGGAACTACAGATACGCAGTATTTT.

This clonotype has a handful of counts. V is TRBV4-2 and J is TRBJ1-1; D remains unclear. Germline V gene lookup returns CDR1 LGHNA and CDR2 YNFKEQ. The CDR3 contains 18 residues. V was shortened by 0 bases and J by 4 bases, with 21 bases between the two germline ends. CDR3 DNA: TGTGCCAGCAGCCAAGAAGGGCAGGCATCTATCATGGGCACTGAAGCTTTCTTT. It is translated as CASSQEGQASIMGTEAFF.

The CDR3 DNA is TGTGCCAGCAGTTTTAAGCCGGGACAGGGACAACTTGGGGCCAACGTCCTGACTTTC. Residues: CASSFKPGQGQLGANVLTF. The chain carries TRBV27 and TRBJ2-6; 9 nucleotides match TRBD1. Germline-derived CDR1 and CDR2 are MNHEY and SMNVEV (reference sequence). The CDR3 runs 19 residues. Trimming removed 3 bases from V and 3 bases from J; junction bases left unmatched: 12. Together with reference TRBV27 and TRBJ2-6, the CDR3 gives the full variable domain: EAQVTQNPRYLITVTGKKLTVTCSQNMNHEYMSWYRQDPGLGLRQIYYSMNVEVTDKGDVPEGYKVSRKEKRNFPLILESPSPNQTSLYFCASSFKPGQGQLGANVLTFGAGSRLTVL.

Note on this clonotype: A much larger clone is a single base away; this may be a read error. The chain links TRBV29-1 to TRBJ2-1; 7 bases match TRBD1. CDR1 SQVTM and CDR2 ANQGSEA come from the germline V gene. Germline trimming cut 4 bases from V and 8 bases from J; bases unmatched to any gene: 11. The CDR3 is made up of 14 amino acids. DNA of the CDR3: TGCAGCGTTGGAAGACAGGGATCTTGTGATGAGCAGTTCTTC. It is translated as CSVGRQGSCDEQFF.

The chain is built from TRBV27 and TRBJ2-7; TRBD1 is a possible D gene (5 bases). Per the germline V gene, CDR1 is MNHEY and CDR2 is SMNVEV (reference sequence). The CDR3 spans 10 residues. V gave up 8 bases and J gave up 4 bases, with 6 bases separating them. In DNA, the CDR3 is TGTGCCAGCCGACAGTACGAGCAGTACTTC. Translated, it gives CASRQYEQYF.

This chain links TRBV5-1 with TRBJ2-1; a possible D gene is TRBD2 (6 bases). The CDR3 length is 18 residues. Trimming stripped 1 base from V and 1 base from J, with 18 bases between. Germline V gives CDR1 SGHRS, CDR2 YFSETQ. The CDR3 loop reads CASSLRTTRVGSYNEQFF. The CDR3 nucleotides read TGCGCCAGCAGCTTGAGGACTACCCGGGTGGGGTCCTACAATGAGCAGTTCTTC.